This T cell receptor beta chain was profiled in a study of cytomegalovirus exposure and HLA in healthy donors. Use of 60 Vbeta and 13 Jbeta primers characterized the PCR. Profiling relied on immunoSEQ multiplex PCR, and the TCRdb table lists in-frame clones only, not all of them. The sample has fewer than 150,000 clones, approximately 80% seen once. This clone has only a few counts. The CDR3 is 15 amino acids. V lost 6 bases and J lost 7; bases outside the gene matches: 11. Germline V gene sequence: CDR1 MNHEY, CDR2 SVGAGI. The source of this sequence is a middle-aged woman in good health and CMV-seropositive. The genes are TRBV6-5 and TRBJ1-5; TRBD1 matches 8 bases. The sequenced sample was PBMCs. CDR3 in DNA: TGTGCCAGCAGCAGCCTAACAGGGGGAAGACAGCCCCAGCATTTT. It encodes CASSSLTGGRQPQHF.